One and the same sample provided the 27 T cell receptor beta chains below, sequenced in a study of cytomegalovirus exposure and HLA in healthy donors. The PCR used 60 Vbeta and 13 Jbeta primers. Profiled with immunoSEQ multiplex PCR; TCRdb holds only in-frame clones, not every one. The sample contains about 150,000 clones, 84% of which appear only once. Sequenced input: PBMCs. The receptors stem from a girl between 5 and 17 years old in good health and CMV-seropositive.

On this clone itself: The sample carries other DNA sequences with the same CDR3. The J gene is TRBJ1-2, the V gene TRBV6-1; a possible D gene is TRBD1 (5 bases). V gave up 2 bases and J gave up 5 bases, with 9 bases separating them. The germline CDR1 and CDR2 sequences are MNHNS and SASEGT. The CDR3 is 13 residues long. For the CDR3, the DNA is TGTGCCAGCAGTGAATCAGGGCGGTATGGCTACACCTTC. Translating gives CASSESGRYGYTF.

The rearrangement uses TRBV30 and TRBJ2-1; D perhaps matches TRBD2 (7 bases). This CDR3 contains 13 residues. V lost 2 bases and J 9 bases, leaving 14 bases between the germline ends. Germline assignment: CDR1 GTSNPN and CDR2 SVGIG (reference sequence). The CDR3 DNA reads as TGTGCCTGGAGTTCAGGAGGGGGGGGTGAGCAGTTCTTC. This encodes CAWSSGGGGEQFF.

The chain combines TRBV6-6 with TRBJ1-1, with 9 bases lining up with TRBD1. This CDR3 comprises 14 residues. V dropped 7 bases and J dropped 3; count of bases not matched to a gene: 6. Germline values: CDR1 MNHNY, CDR2 SVGAGI (reference sequence). CDR3 DNA sequence: TGTGCCAGCAACGAACAGGGGGCCCACACTGAAGCTTTCTTT. It yields the protein CASNEQGAHTEAFF.

The count of this clone is one. The genes are TRBV9 and TRBJ1-4; 7 bases are shared with TRBD1. Germline CDR1 is SGDLS and CDR2 is YYNGEE. With 7 bases clipped from V and 6 bases from J, the junction kept 9 bases outside the gene matches. The CDR3 length is 14 residues. Here the CDR3 DNA reads TGTGCCAGCGCTGACCGGGACAGCGATGAAAAACTGTTTTTT. The encoded protein is CASADRDSDEKLFF.

The V and J genes are TRBV15 and TRBJ1-5; 9 bases align to TRBD1. The germline CDR1 and CDR2 sequences are LNHNV and YYDKDF (reference sequence). The CDR3 loop spans 17 amino acids. V shed 4 bases and J 0 bases; nucleotides not matched to a gene: 7. The CDR3 region is CATSTRTGDYSNQPQHF. The DNA for the CDR3 is TGTGCCACCAGCACAAGGACAGGGGATTATAGCAATCAGCCCCAGCATTTT.

The chain joins TRBV9 to TRBJ2-7; 7 bases are shared with TRBD1. Trimming at V came to 0 bases and at J to 2 bases, leaving 2 bases not matched to a gene. This CDR3 contains 14 residues. Germline CDR1 reads SGDLS; CDR2 reads YYNGEE. CDR3 DNA sequence: TGTGCCAGCAGCGTAGGGGGACAGCCCTACGAGCAGTACTTC. Protein: CASSVGGQPYEQYF.

The chain is built from TRBV9 and TRBJ2-5; TRBD2 matches 11 bases. The CDR3 sequence is 17 residues long. The junction had 13 bases not matched to a gene; V was cut back by 4 bases and J by 5 bases. Germline loops: CDR1 SGDLS, CDR2 YYNGEE. The CDR3 DNA sequence: TGTGCCAGCAGCCGAGGGGGGCAACTAGCGGGGGTGGAGACCCAGTACTTC. It specifies CASSRGGQLAGVETQYF.

The V and J genes are TRBV30 and TRBJ1-1; D may be TRBD1 (5 bases). Germline-derived CDR1 and CDR2 are GTSNPN and SVGIG (reference sequence). V was cut by 3 bases and J by 4 bases, with 6 bases left in between. The CDR3 extends over 11 amino acids. The CDR3 is CAWRGATEAFF. DNA of the CDR3: TGTGCCTGGAGAGGGGCCACTGAAGCTTTCTTT.

This clone turned up a few times. This chain joins TRBV7-6 and TRBJ1-1, with D perhaps matching TRBD1 (5 bases). Germline V lookup: CDR1 SGHVS, CDR2 FNYEAQ. Deletions cut 3 bases from V and 9 bases from J, with 20 bases between. This CDR3 region has 15 residues. DNA of the CDR3: TGTGCCAGCAGCTTCGCTCCGGGCGGGGCGGGCCAAGCTTTCTTT. Protein product: CASSFAPGGAGQAFF. Full variable domain (missing parts from reference TRBV7-6 and TRBJ1-1): GAGVSQSPRYKVTKRGQDVALRCDPISGHVSLYWYRQALGQGPEFLTYFNYEAQQDKSGLPNDRFSAERPEGSISTLTIQRTEQRDSAMYRCASSFAPGGAGQAFFGQGTRLTVV.

This clone has just a few counts. This chain connects TRBV2 to TRBJ1-4; no clear D gene. Trimming stripped 1 base from V and 13 bases from J, with 10 bases between. CDR1 and CDR2 from the germline V gene are SNHLY and FYNNEI. CDR3 length equals 12 residues. For the CDR3, the DNA is TGTGCCAGCAGTGAAGGGCAGAACCCACTGTTTTTT. Amino acids: CASSEGQNPLFF.

This clone has a handful of counts. The chain carries TRBV5-1 and TRBJ2-1; perhaps TRBD1 as D (6 bases). Germline V gene sequence: CDR1 SGHRS, CDR2 YFSETQ. Trimming stripped 2 bases from V and 4 bases from J, with 13 bases between. This CDR3 contains 15 residues. The CDR3 DNA reads as TGCGCCAGCAGCTTTACCCGGACAGCGTACAATGAGCAGTTCTTC. Its translation is CASSFTRTAYNEQFF.

This clone was counted between two and nine times. This rearrangement joins TRBV2 to TRBJ2-7, with D unresolved. The germline V and J ends were trimmed by 0 bases and 2 bases, with 5 bases remaining between them. This CDR3 has 13 amino acids. CDR1 is SNHLY and CDR2 is FYNNEI in the germline V gene. The CDR3 region has the DNA TGTGCCAGCAGTGAAGCCAGGACCTACGAGCAGTACTTC. Translated: CASSEARTYEQYF.

V gene TRBV10-3 combines with J gene TRBJ1-6; D is perhaps TRBD1 (5 bases). The CDR3 extends over 13 amino acids. CDR1 and CDR2 (germline): ENHRY, SYGVKD. V lost 0 bases to trimming and J lost 9 bases, with 6 bases between them. As DNA, the CDR3 is TGTGCCATCAGTGAGTCAGGGGTTTCACCCCTCCACTTT. Encoded protein: CAISESGVSPLHF.

This chain uses TRBV4-1 with TRBJ2-7; 7 nucleotides align to TRBD2. Germline-derived CDR1 and CDR2 are MGHRA and YSYEKL. This CDR3 is 14 amino acids long. With V trimmed by 8 bases and J by 2 bases, 9 bases remained unmatched. The CDR3 reads CASRGDPRAYEQYF. CDR3 nucleotides: TGCGCCAGCCGGGGGGACCCCCGGGCCTACGAGCAGTACTTC.

The CDR3 coding sequence is TGCGCCAGCAGCTACACGACAGGGGAGACTGAAGCTTTCTTT. Protein: CASSYTTGETEAFF. The chain couples TRBV23-1 to TRBJ1-1; TRBD1 matches 8 bases. TRBV23-1 carries the ORF label, with uncertain function. The ends lost 6 bases at V and 5 bases at J; junction bases unmatched: 8. The CDR3 is 14 amino acids.

The chain employs TRBV11-2 and TRBJ1-1; 8 bases map to TRBD1. The ends lost 6 bases at V and 1 base at J; junction bases unmatched: 7. Germline CDR1 SGHAT, CDR2 FQNNGV. The CDR3 has 15 amino acids. The CDR3 DNA follows: TGTGCCAGCAGGCCAATCAGGGGGCAGAACACTGAAGCTTTCTTT. It is translated as CASRPIRGQNTEAFF.

This chain joins TRBV5-1 and TRBJ2-2, with D tentatively TRBD2 (5 bases). CDR3 size: 13 residues. Trimming took off 4 bases at V and 8 bases at J, with 12 bases between the two ends. The germline V gene has CDR1 SGHRS and CDR2 YFSETQ. CDR3: CASSPDLAGELFF. As DNA, the CDR3 is TGCGCCAGCAGCCCTGACCTAGCTGGGGAGCTGTTTTTT.

The V gene is TRBV7-9, the J gene TRBJ2-6; 7 bases are shared with TRBD1. The germline V gene has CDR1 SEHNR and CDR2 FQNEAQ (reference sequence). J was trimmed by 1 base and V by 1 base; bases with no gene match: 4. The CDR3 is 17 amino acids. The CDR3 reads CASSLGQGASGANVLTF. The CDR3 nucleotides read TGTGCCAGCAGCTTAGGACAGGGAGCGTCTGGGGCCAACGTCCTGACTTTC.

The V call is TRBV2, the J call TRBJ2-3, with 14 bases aligning to TRBD2. The length of the CDR3 is 19 residues. The germline V gene has CDR1 SNHLY and CDR2 FYNNEI. The V segment lost 7 bases and the J segment 0 bases; nucleotides outside the gene matches: 12. The CDR3 sequence is CASTKGLAGGVISTDTQYF. CDR3 DNA: TGTGCCAGCACTAAAGGACTAGCGGGGGGCGTTATTAGCACAGATACGCAGTATTTT.

This chain connects TRBV7-3 to TRBJ1-2; 10 bases line up with TRBD1. The CDR3 is made up of 13 amino acids. The V segment lost 4 bases and the J segment 5 bases; nucleotides outside the gene matches: 1. Germline lookup yields CDR1 SGHTA and CDR2 FQGTGA. The CDR3: CASSSGQGYGYTF. Written as DNA, the CDR3 is TGTGCCAGCAGCTCGGGACAGGGGTATGGCTACACCTTC.

The genes are TRBV30 and TRBJ2-7; D is perhaps TRBD1 (5 bases). This CDR3 contains 15 residues. Germline V lookup: CDR1 GTSNPN, CDR2 SVGIG (reference sequence). The V and J ends lost 4 bases and 6 bases respectively, with 22 bases between them. CDR3 loop: CAWKGATRRGAEQYF. As DNA, the CDR3 is TGTGCCTGGAAAGGCGCGACGCGAAGGGGCGCCGAGCAGTACTTC.

This CDR3 is CASSQKGVRGQPQHF. The DNA for the CDR3 is TGCGCCAGCAGTCAGAAAGGGGTAAGGGGTCAGCCCCAGCATTTT. V usage is TRBV23-1 and J usage is TRBJ1-5; the D gene is possibly TRBD1 (5 bases). TRBV23-1 is flagged as an ORF with uncertain function. The CDR3 is made up of 15 amino acids. V lost 3 bases to trimming and J lost 6 bases, with 15 bases between them.

This chain links TRBV19 with TRBJ1-2; D remains unclear. V lost 1 base to trimming and J lost 5 bases, with 8 bases between them. Germline loops: CDR1 LNHDA, CDR2 SQIVND (reference sequence). This CDR3 has 13 residues. The chain's CDR3 is CASSIAAGYGYTF. The CDR3 bases are TGTGCCAGTAGTATAGCGGCAGGATATGGCTACACCTTC.

The chain uses TRBV7-9 and TRBJ1-2; D may be TRBD1 (5 bases). Germline lookup yields CDR1 SEHNR and CDR2 FQNEAQ (reference sequence). There are 16 residues in the CDR3. Trimming pared 7 bases from V and 3 bases from J, leaving 21 bases between. CDR3 sequence: CASTIPGGGIDYGYTF. The CDR3 DNA reads as TGTGCCAGCACCATCCCCGGGGGAGGGATAGACTATGGCTACACCTTC.

This clone was observed once. V gene TRBV7-9 combines with J gene TRBJ1-2; weak D call: TRBD1 (5 bases). V lost 4 bases to trimming and J lost 3 bases, with 12 bases between them. There are 14 residues in the CDR3. Germline V lookup: CDR1 SEHNR, CDR2 FQNEAQ (reference sequence). CDR3 residues: CASSSGGGDYGYTF. CDR3 coding DNA: TGTGCCAGCAGCTCCGGGGGAGGGGACTATGGCTACACCTTC.

The chain couples TRBV6-6 to TRBJ1-5, with TRBD1 identical over 8 bases. V was clipped by 3 bases and J by 4 bases; unmatched bases: 2. CDR3 length: 14 amino acids. CDR1 is MNHNY, CDR2 SVGAGI, per germline (reference sequence). In DNA form, the CDR3 reads TGTGCCAGCAGTTATACAGGGGGTAATCAGCCCCAGCATTTT. Translating gives CASSYTGGNQPQHF.

The V and J genes are TRBV5-6 and TRBJ2-7; D is perhaps TRBD2 (7 bases). CDR3 length equals 14 residues. V lost 6 bases to trimming and J lost 3 bases, with 16 bases between them. Germline assignment: CDR1 SGHDT and CDR2 YYEEEE. CDR3 in amino acids: CASTLGGGLYEQYF. The CDR3 DNA reads TGTGCCAGCACCCTAGGGGGGGGCCTCTACGAGCAGTACTTC.